The 27 T cell receptor beta chains in this list originate from one sample, sequenced in a study of beta chain features in type 1 diabetes (dated by TCRdb to the late 2010s). Library prep was done by the immunoSEQ multiplex PCR assay. The entire amount of isolated RNA was reverse transcribed using the High Capacity cDNA Reverse Transcription Kit, so the sequenced TCRB transcripts were expressed ones. Sourced from immuneACCESS, this table was stored by TCRdb with only in-frame sequences that have V and J called. A share of the clones is absent; for the studies checked, an unresolved V gene accounts for under half, and the remainder has no known explanation. The sample table holds about 930,000 clones, of which about 17% were seen once. The biggest ten clones account for 0.02% to 0.025% of the sample. Sequencing used naive CD4+ T cells from blood. In light of the paper, this sample's cell subset or site label describes: true naive CD4+ T cells. The source is a young woman in good health.

This chain joins TRBV19 and TRBJ2-1, with D tentatively TRBD2 (5 bases). CDR3 length equals 15 residues. The V end was cut by 6 bases, the J end by 0 bases, with 12 bases between. Germline lookup yields CDR1 LNHDA and CDR2 SQIVND (reference sequence). CDR3 in amino acids: CASRDRRSSYNEQFF. The CDR3 DNA follows: TGTGCCAGTAGAGACCGGAGGAGCTCCTACAATGAGCAGTTCTTC.

This clone was found a few times. The chain joins TRBV7-9 to TRBJ2-3; D unclear. CDR3 length: 13 residues. CDR1 is SEHNR, CDR2 FQNEAQ, per germline (reference sequence). The V and J ends lost 5 bases and 6 bases respectively, with 12 bases between them. The CDR3 sequence is CASSPEMKDTQYF. Written as DNA, the CDR3 is TGTGCCAGCAGCCCTGAGATGAAGGATACGCAGTATTTT.

The chain employs TRBV11-2 and TRBJ2-5, with D uncertain. The CDR3 is 13 amino acids. The ends were cut back, 3 bases at V and 2 bases at J, with 7 bases in the middle. Germline CDR1 and CDR2: SGHAT and FQNNGV. CDR3 nucleotide sequence: TGTGCCAGCAGCTTGGGCCAACAAGAGACCCAGTACTTC. It is translated as CASSLGQQETQYF.

This clone came up a few times. The chain uses TRBV18 and TRBJ2-3; the D gene is possibly TRBD1 (7 bases). The CDR3 loop spans 14 amino acids. Trimming took off 8 bases at V and 2 bases at J, with 14 bases between the two ends. Germline assignment: CDR1 KGHSH and CDR2 LQKENI. CDR3 nucleotides: TGTGCCAGCGCGGGACAGACTTACACAGATACGCAGTATTTT. Protein sequence: CASAGQTYTDTQYF.

This clone was seen a handful of times. This sequence joins TRBV5-1 and TRBJ2-7, with D perhaps being TRBD1 or TRBD2 (5 bases each). The CDR3 extends over 13 amino acids. Germline V gene data show CDR1 as SGHRS and CDR2 as YFSETQ. Trimming took off 4 bases at V and 0 bases at J, with 8 bases between the two ends. CDR3 bases: TGCGCCAGCAGCAGGGGACCCTCCTACGAGCAGTACTTC. It specifies CASSRGPSYEQYF.

Here the CDR3 DNA reads TGTGCCAGCAGCTTAATTGTTTACGATACGCAGTATTTT. It codes for CASSLIVYDTQYF. The rearrangement joins TRBV7-2 to TRBJ2-3; no clear D. Germline-derived CDR1 and CDR2 are SGHTA and FQGNSA. CDR3 length equals 13 residues. Trimming removed 2 bases at V and 6 bases at J, with 9 bases between.

The sample holds a few counts of this clone. The genes are TRBV11-2 and TRBJ2-5; no reliable D call. The germline gives CDR1 SGHAT, CDR2 FQNNGV. Between the trimmed V and J ends, which lost 5 bases and 7 bases, there was a span of 11 bases. The CDR3 covers 12 residues. In nucleotides, the CDR3 is TGTGCCAGCAGCCCGGATGGATGGACCCAGTACTTC. Encoded protein: CASSPDGWTQYF.

A remark on this clone: Other DNA sequences in the same sample also yield this CDR3. The gene calls are TRBV5-4 and TRBJ2-2; possibly TRBD1 for D (6 bases). V shed 3 bases and J shed 3 bases, with 12 bases lying between them. CDR1 SGHNT and CDR2 YYREEE come from the germline V gene (reference sequence). This CDR3 region has 15 residues. The CDR3 DNA follows: TGTGCCAGCAGCTCCGGGACAAGAGACACCGGGGAGCTGTTTTTT. Its protein product is CASSSGTRDTGELFF.

The CDR3, as DNA: TGTGCCAGCAGACTTTCATCGGACGGCTATGGCTACACCTTC. This codes for CASRLSSDGYGYTF. The chain carries TRBV28 and TRBJ1-2; D is unresolved. V gave up 6 bases and J gave up 4 bases, with 15 bases separating them. The V gene's germline CDR1 is MDHEN and CDR2 SYDVKM. The length of the CDR3 is 14 residues.

This clone was picked up a small number of times. This chain uses TRBV29-1 with TRBJ2-3; TRBD2 aligns across 7 bases. This CDR3 spans 14 amino acids. Germline V gives CDR1 SQVTM, CDR2 ANQGSEA. J was trimmed by 3 bases and V by 5 bases; bases with no gene match: 8. CDR3 loop: CSVLTLADTDTQYF. In nucleotides, the CDR3 is TGCAGCGTTCTGACCCTAGCGGATACAGATACGCAGTATTTT.

The chain has TRBV5-4 and TRBJ1-1, with D perhaps TRBD1 (5 bases). Per germline, CDR1 SGHNT and CDR2 YYREEE (reference sequence). CDR3 length equals 12 residues. V lost 6 bases to trimming and J lost 5 bases, with 11 bases between them. CDR3 protein: CASTAGPTEAFF. The CDR3 DNA sequence: TGTGCCAGCACGGCGGGGCCGACTGAAGCTTTCTTT.

In regard to this clone: This CDR3 is also generated by other DNA sequences in the sample. The chain combines TRBV5-1 with TRBJ1-2; 9 bases agree with TRBD1. The V segment lost 0 bases and the J segment 6 bases; nucleotides outside the gene matches: 0. The CDR3 loop spans 13 amino acids. Germline CDR1 and CDR2: SGHRS and YFSETQ. The CDR3 spells CASSLGQGDGYTF. The CDR3 DNA reads as TGCGCCAGCAGCTTGGGACAGGGGGATGGCTACACCTTC.

This clone has only a few counts. V and J are TRBV11-1 and TRBJ2-7; TRBD1 aligns across 7 bases. The CDR3 runs 14 residues. Trimming cost V 3 bases and J 7 bases; bases outside gene matches: 9. The germline gives CDR1 SGHAT, CDR2 FQDESV (reference sequence). DNA of the CDR3: TGTGCCAGCAGCTTGAGGGACAGTTCAGTAGAGCAGTACTTC. Translation: CASSLRDSSVEQYF.

The chain combines TRBV18 with TRBJ2-5; D may match TRBD1 or TRBD2 (5 bases each). The V gene lost 0 bases and the J gene lost 1 base, with 15 bases spanning the gap. This CDR3 spans 17 amino acids. Germline lookup yields CDR1 KGHSH and CDR2 LQKENI. CDR3 sequence: CASSPPVRDQPQETQYF. The CDR3 DNA reads TGTGCCAGCTCACCACCGGTTCGGGACCAACCCCAAGAGACCCAGTACTTC.

The sample holds a few counts of this clone. The chain couples TRBV5-1 to TRBJ2-1; 9 bases map to TRBD2. Germline V gene data show CDR1 as SGHRS and CDR2 as YFSETQ. Trimming at V came to 3 bases and at J to 4 bases, leaving 8 bases not matched to a gene. There are 16 residues in the CDR3. The CDR3 loop is CASSSPGLAGYNEQFF. CDR3 bases: TGCGCCAGCAGCTCCCCGGGGCTAGCGGGGTACAATGAGCAGTTCTTC. The whole variable domain, filled in from reference TRBV5-1 and TRBJ2-1, reads KAGVTQTPRYLIKTRGQQVTLSCSPISGHRSVSWYQQTPGQGLQFLFEYFSETQRNKGNFPGRFSGRQFSNSRSEMNVSTLELGDSALYLCASSSPGLAGYNEQFFGPGTRLTVL.

This clone was seen a handful of times. The chain combines TRBV5-1 with TRBJ2-5; 7 nucleotides line up with TRBD1. Germline lookup yields CDR1 SGHRS and CDR2 YFSETQ. The CDR3 totals 16 residues. J was trimmed by 1 base and V by 1 base; bases with no gene match: 7. The CDR3 loop is CASSLTGQPLQETQYF. The CDR3 nucleotides read TGCGCCAGCAGCTTGACGGGACAGCCTCTCCAAGAGACCCAGTACTTC. The full variable domain, with the rest looked up from reference TRBV5-1 and TRBJ2-5, is KAGVTQTPRYLIKTRGQQVTLSCSPISGHRSVSWYQQTPGQGLQFLFEYFSETQRNKGNFPGRFSGRQFSNSRSEMNVSTLELGDSALYLCASSLTGQPLQETQYFGPGTRLLVL.

This clone was observed at least ten times. V is TRBV16 and J is TRBJ1-2; possible D gene TRBD1, 6 bases. V was pared by 2 bases and J by 4 bases, with 14 bases between. The CDR3 loop spans 15 amino acids. The germline V gene encodes CDR1 KGHSY and CDR2 FQNENV. This CDR3 is CASSQMGPGVYGYTF. The CDR3 coding sequence is TGTGCCAGCAGCCAAATGGGACCAGGGGTCTATGGCTACACCTTC.

The rearrangement links TRBV6-1 to TRBJ1-5; D uncertain. CDR3 length equals 15 residues. Trimming cost V 7 bases and J 2 bases, with 15 bases left between them. Germline-derived CDR1 and CDR2 are MNHNS and SASEGT. The CDR3 DNA follows: TGTGCCAGCACGGGGAACCCGCCGGGCAATCAGCCCCAGCATTTT. Translating it yields CASTGNPPGNQPQHF.

Of note for this clone: One end of the junction varies from germline; a read error may be responsible. The chain couples TRBV6-5 to TRBJ2-2, with 11 bases lining up with TRBD1. Germline CDR1 is MNHEY and CDR2 is SVGAGI. The CDR3 has 16 amino acids. The DNA of the CDR3 is TGTGCCAGCAGCTACTGGACAGGGGGCTTCACCGGGGAGCTGTTTTTT. Translated: CASSYWTGGFTGELFF.

V is TRBV18 and J is TRBJ2-3, with TRBD2 as a possible D gene (6 bases). Germline values: CDR1 KGHSH, CDR2 LQKENI. The CDR3 is 14 residues long. V lost 3 bases and J lost 4, with 11 bases in between. For the CDR3, the DNA is TGTGCCAGCTCACCCCGGGAGAGCGCAGATACGCAGTATTTT. This gives the protein CASSPRESADTQYF. The whole variable domain, remainder taken from reference TRBV18 and TRBJ2-3, is NAGVMQNPRHLVRRRGQEARLRCSPMKGHSHVYWYRQLPEEGLKFMVYLQKENIIDESGMPKERFSAEFPKEGPSILRIQQVVRGDSAAYFCASSPRESADTQYFGPGTRLTVL.

This rearrangement joins TRBV29-1 to TRBJ2-3; 7 bases agree with TRBD2. The V gene end was trimmed by 5 bases and the J gene end by 2 bases; junction bases not matched to a gene: 10. Per the germline V gene, CDR1 is SQVTM and CDR2 is ANQGSEA. The CDR3 covers 15 residues. This CDR3 is CSVQFVRENTDTQYF. The CDR3 nucleotides are TGCAGCGTTCAGTTCGTGCGGGAGAACACAGATACGCAGTATTTT.

The J gene is TRBJ2-3, the V gene TRBV13; weak D call: TRBD2 (5 bases). Germline V gene sequence: CDR1 PRHDT, CDR2 FYEKMQ (reference sequence). The V gene lost 5 bases and the J gene lost 3 bases, with 15 bases spanning the gap. This CDR3 comprises 15 residues. Written as DNA, the CDR3 is TGTGCCAGCAGCATAGACGGTAGGAGGACAGATACGCAGTATTTT. Protein product: CASSIDGRRTDTQYF.

This clone was found a few times. The chain recombines TRBV7-2 with TRBJ2-7; 9 nucleotides align to TRBD1. The CDR3 spans 15 residues. Looked up from germline, CDR1 is SGHTA and CDR2 is FQGNSA. Trimming removed 5 bases from V and 3 bases from J; junction bases left unmatched: 8. The CDR3 region has the DNA TGTGCCAGCAGCCCATGGGGACAGGGACTCTACGAGCAGTACTTC. Translation gives CASSPWGQGLYEQYF.

This clone was seen only a few times. The rearrangement joins TRBV7-9 to TRBJ1-2, with 7 bases fitting TRBD1. This CDR3 spans 15 amino acids. Trimming took 5 bases from V and 4 from J; bases not matched to a gene: 10. Germline CDR1 is SEHNR and CDR2 is FQNEAQ (reference sequence). The CDR3 coding sequence is TGTGCCAGCAGCATAGGGGACAGTGGGACCTATGGCTACACCTTC. Translated: CASSIGDSGTYGYTF.

This rearrangement joins TRBV5-1 to TRBJ2-5; 15 nucleotides match TRBD2. Unmatched junction bases numbered 6, after V lost 0 bases and J lost 0 bases. The CDR3 is 19 residues long. Germline CDR1 and CDR2: SGHRS and YFSETQ. The CDR3 nucleotides are TGCGCCAGCAGCTTGGCCGGGACTAGCGGGAGGACGTACCAAGAGACCCAGTACTTC. Residues: CASSLAGTSGRTYQETQYF.

This chain joins TRBV2 and TRBJ1-4; no reliable D call. CDR3 size: 15 residues. Trimming left V 5 bases short and J 8 bases short, with 18 bases between. Germline-derived CDR1 and CDR2 are SNHLY and FYNNEI. The CDR3 bases are TGTGCCAGCAGTCACCCCGGGGAAATGTGGGAAAAACTGTTTTTT. This codes for CASSHPGEMWEKLFF.

In its sample, this clone was seen a few times. The rearrangement links TRBV10-3 to TRBJ1-2, with 9 positions matching TRBD1. This CDR3 is built from 21 residues. Germline V gives CDR1 ENHRY, CDR2 SYGVKD. The V and J ends lost 6 bases and 2 bases, in that order; junction bases with no gene match: 25. The CDR3 loop is CAIRTSTGGGQGMLRNYGYTF. CDR3 sequence (DNA): TGTGCCATCAGAACTAGCACCGGTGGGGGACAGGGAATGCTCCGAAACTATGGCTACACCTTC.